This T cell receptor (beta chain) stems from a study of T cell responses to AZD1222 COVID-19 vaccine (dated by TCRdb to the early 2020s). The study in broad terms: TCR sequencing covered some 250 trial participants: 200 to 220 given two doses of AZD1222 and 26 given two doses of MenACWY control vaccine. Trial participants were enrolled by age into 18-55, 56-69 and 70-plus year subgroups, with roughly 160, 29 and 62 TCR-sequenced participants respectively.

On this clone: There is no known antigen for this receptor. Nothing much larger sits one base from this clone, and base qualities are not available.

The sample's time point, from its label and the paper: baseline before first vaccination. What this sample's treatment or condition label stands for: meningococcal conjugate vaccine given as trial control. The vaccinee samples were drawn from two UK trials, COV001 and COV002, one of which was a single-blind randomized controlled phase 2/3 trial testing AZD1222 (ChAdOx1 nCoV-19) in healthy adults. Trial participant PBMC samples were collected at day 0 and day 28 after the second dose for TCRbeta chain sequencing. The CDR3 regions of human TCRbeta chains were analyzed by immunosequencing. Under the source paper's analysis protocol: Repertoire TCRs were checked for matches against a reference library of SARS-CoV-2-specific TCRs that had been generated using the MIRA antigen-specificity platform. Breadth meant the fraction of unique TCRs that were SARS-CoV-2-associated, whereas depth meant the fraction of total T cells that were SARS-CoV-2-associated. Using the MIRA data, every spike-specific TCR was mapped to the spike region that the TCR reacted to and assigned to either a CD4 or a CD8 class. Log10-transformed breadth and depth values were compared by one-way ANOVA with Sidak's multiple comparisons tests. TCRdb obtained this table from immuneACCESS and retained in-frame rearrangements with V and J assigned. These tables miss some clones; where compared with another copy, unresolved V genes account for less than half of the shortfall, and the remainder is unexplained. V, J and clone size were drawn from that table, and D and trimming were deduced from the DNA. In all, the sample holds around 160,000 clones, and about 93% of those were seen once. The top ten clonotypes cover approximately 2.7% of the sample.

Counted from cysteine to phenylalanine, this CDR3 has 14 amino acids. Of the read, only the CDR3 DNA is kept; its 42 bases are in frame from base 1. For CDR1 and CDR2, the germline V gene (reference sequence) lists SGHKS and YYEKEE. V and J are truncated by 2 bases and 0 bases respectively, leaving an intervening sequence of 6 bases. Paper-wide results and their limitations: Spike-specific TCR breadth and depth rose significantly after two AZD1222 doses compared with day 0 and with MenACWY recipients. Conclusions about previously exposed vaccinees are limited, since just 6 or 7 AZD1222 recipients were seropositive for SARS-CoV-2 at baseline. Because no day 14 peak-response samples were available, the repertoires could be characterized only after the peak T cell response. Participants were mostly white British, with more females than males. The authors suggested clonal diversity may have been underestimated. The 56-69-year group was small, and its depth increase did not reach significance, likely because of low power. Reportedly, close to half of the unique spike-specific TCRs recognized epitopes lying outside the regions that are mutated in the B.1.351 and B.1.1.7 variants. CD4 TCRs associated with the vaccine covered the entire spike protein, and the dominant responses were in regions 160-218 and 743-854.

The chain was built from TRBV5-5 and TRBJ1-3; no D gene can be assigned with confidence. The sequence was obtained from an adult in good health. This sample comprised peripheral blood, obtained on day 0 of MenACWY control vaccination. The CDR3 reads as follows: CASSLQSSGNTIYF. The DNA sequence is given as TGTGCCAGCAGCTTACAGAGCTCTGGAAACACCATATATTTT.